This T cell receptor (beta chain) was identified during a study of T cells in Graves' hyperthyroidism and ophthalmopathy. Study results and limitations: A median about 6.2 months before onset, the model predicted ophthalmopathy. Blood shared most expanded thyroid clonotypes above 0.001.

TCR beta CDR3 regions were amplified from RNA transcripts. A first-round RT-PCR of the TCR CDR3 used the HTBI primer set. One entry per CDR3 protein results from TCRdb running MiXCR on the multiplex PCR reads. The sample has approximately 510,000 distinct CDR3 sequences, about 45% seen once. Uncontrolled infections, other autoimmune diseases, pregnancy or lactation led to exclusion of patients. The diagnostic basis comprised clinical symptoms, serum thyroxine and TRAb, thyroid ultrasound and orbital computed tomography. This clonotype has a single count. Its antigen is still unknown. This TCR derives from an adult woman with Graves' disease, either hyperthyroidism or ophthalmopathy (not recorded which). Source material: peripheral blood or thyroid tissue (not recorded which).

Here the CDR3 DNA reads TGTGCCAGCGGGACTTTAACCACCGGGGAGCTGTTTTTT. It codes for CASGTLTTGELFF. The chain recombines TRBV6-1 with TRBJ2-2, with TRBD2 as a possible D gene (6 bases). The CDR3 is 13 amino acids. The V gene's germline CDR1 is MNHNS and CDR2 SASEGT. V dropped 8 bases and J dropped 4 bases, with 11 bases sitting between them.